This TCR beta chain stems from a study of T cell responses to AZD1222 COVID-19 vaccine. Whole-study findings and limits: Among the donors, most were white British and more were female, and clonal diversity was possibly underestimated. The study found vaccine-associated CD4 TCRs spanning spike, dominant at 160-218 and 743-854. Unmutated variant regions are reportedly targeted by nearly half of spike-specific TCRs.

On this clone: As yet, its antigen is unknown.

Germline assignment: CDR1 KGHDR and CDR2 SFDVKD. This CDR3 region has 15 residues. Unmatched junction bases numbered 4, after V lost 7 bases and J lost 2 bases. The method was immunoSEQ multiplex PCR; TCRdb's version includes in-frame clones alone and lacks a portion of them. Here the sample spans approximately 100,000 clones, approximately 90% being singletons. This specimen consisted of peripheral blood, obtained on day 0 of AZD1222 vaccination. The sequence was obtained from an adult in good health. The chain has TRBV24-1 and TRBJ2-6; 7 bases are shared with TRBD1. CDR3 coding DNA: TGTGCCACCAGCAGGACAGGAGCTGGGGCCAACGTCCTGACTTTC. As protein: CATSRTGAGANVLTF.